Each of the 21 T cell receptor beta chains below was sequenced from the same sample in a study of OX40 agonist ivuxolimab in advanced cancers. Libraries were prepared by immunoSEQ multiplex PCR; TCRdb keeps only in-frame clonotypes and omits some of them. The data show about 50,000 clones, with roughly 90% seen just once and approximately 0.69% held by the top ten. Here the sequenced sample was CD4+ or CD8+ T cells sorted from blood, taken in a trial of the OX40 agonist ivuxolimab. Every receptor here comes from an adult with an advanced solid tumor such as melanoma, head and neck, liver or kidney cancer.

The chain is built from TRBV2 and TRBJ1-2, with 7 bases that match TRBD1. Losses at the gene ends were 5 bases for V and 2 bases for J; bases not matched to a gene: 5. The germline V gene encodes CDR1 SNHLY and CDR2 FYNNEI. The CDR3 has 14 amino acids. CDR3 sequence (DNA): TGTGCCAGCAGTTGGGACAGATACAACTATGGCTACACCTTC. Translated: CASSWDRYNYGYTF.

V is TRBV6-1 and J is TRBJ2-5, with D maybe TRBD2 (6 bases). Germline values: CDR1 MNHNS, CDR2 SASEGT. This CDR3 contains 12 residues. Trimming left V 8 bases short and J 5 bases short, with 12 bases between. The CDR3 coding sequence is TGTGCCAGCGAGGTAGGAGGGGAGACCCAGTACTTC. This gives the protein CASEVGGETQYF.

The chain couples TRBV19 to TRBJ2-7; 7 bases align to TRBD2. This CDR3 contains 14 residues. V lost 1 base to trimming and J lost 7 bases; unmatched junction nucleotides: 7. The germline CDR1 and CDR2 sequences are LNHDA and SQIVND (reference sequence). The CDR3 sequence: CASSIGGQREEQYF. The CDR3 nucleotides read TGTGCCAGTAGTATAGGTGGGCAGCGGGAAGAGCAGTACTTC.

The CDR3 DNA follows: TGTGCCAGCAGCCTATTAACTTGGTTAGGGGCCAATGAGCAGTTCTTC. It encodes CASSLLTWLGANEQFF. V usage is TRBV11-2 and J usage is TRBJ2-1; TRBD1 might be the D (5 bases). Germline V CDR1 and CDR2: SGHAT, FQNNGV. This CDR3 comprises 16 residues. Trimming cost V 5 bases and J 6 bases, with 20 bases left between them.

V usage is TRBV19 and J usage is TRBJ2-3; 8 bases agree with TRBD2. This CDR3 is 17 amino acids long. The germline V gene encodes CDR1 LNHDA and CDR2 SQIVND (reference sequence). V lost 4 bases to trimming and J lost 1 base; unmatched junction nucleotides: 10. The CDR3 coding sequence is TGTGCCAGTAGTACGCTTGAGCGGGAGAGCCGCACAGATACGCAGTATTTT. It encodes CASSTLERESRTDTQYF. Supplemented by reference TRBV19 and TRBJ2-3, the full variable domain reads DGGITQSPKYLFRKEGQNVTLSCEQNLNHDAMYWYRQDPGQGLRLIYYSQIVNDFQKGDIAEGYSVSREKKESFPLTVTSAQKNPTAFYLCASSTLERESRTDTQYFGPGTRLTVL.

This sequence joins TRBV14 and TRBJ2-7; either TRBD1 or TRBD2 may fit D (5 bases each). V was shortened by 0 bases and J by 6 bases, with 9 bases between the two germline ends. CDR3 size: 13 residues. Germline assignment: CDR1 SGHDN and CDR2 FVKESK. The CDR3 bases are TGTGCCAGCAGCCAAGATGGGGGACGCGAGCAGTACTTC. Translation: CASSQDGGREQYF.

This chain connects TRBV7-9 to TRBJ2-2; 14 bases align to TRBD2. The length of the CDR3 is 16 residues. The V gene end was trimmed by 4 bases and the J gene end by 8 bases; junction bases not matched to a gene: 6. Germline CDR1 SEHNR, CDR2 FQNEAQ (reference sequence). CDR3 in DNA: TGTGCCAGCAGCTATGGGACTAGCGGGAGTCGGGGGGAGCTGTTTTTT. Amino acid sequence: CASSYGTSGSRGELFF.

The chain employs TRBV6-5 and TRBJ1-2, with a tentative D call TRBD1 (5 bases). V was cut by 5 bases and J by 5 bases, with 15 bases left in between. The germline V gene has CDR1 MNHEY and CDR2 SVGAGI. There are 14 residues in the CDR3. The CDR3 sequence is CASSPSQGKYGYTF. CDR3 DNA sequence: TGTGCCAGCAGTCCGTCTCAGGGAAAATATGGCTACACCTTC.

The chain has TRBV7-2 and TRBJ2-6, with a possible D match to TRBD2 (6 bases). The CDR3 has 13 amino acids. With 8 bases removed from V and 2 bases from J, the gap between germline ends came to 7 bases. Germline V lookup: CDR1 SGHTA, CDR2 FQGNSA. DNA of the CDR3: TGTGCCAGCGGAGGGGCTGGGGCCAACGTCCTGACTTTC. Its translation: CASGGAGANVLTF.

This chain uses TRBV5-1 with TRBJ2-5, with 8 bases fitting TRBD2. After removal of 2 bases from V and 5 bases from J, the junction contained 5 bases not matched to a gene. The CDR3 length is 14 residues. Germline V gives CDR1 SGHRS, CDR2 YFSETQ. The CDR3 sequence: CASSLLADAETQYF. CDR3 bases: TGCGCCAGCAGCTTACTAGCGGATGCGGAGACCCAGTACTTC.

This chain uses TRBV2 with TRBJ1-2; D remains unclear. Germline assignment: CDR1 SNHLY and CDR2 FYNNEI. The CDR3 covers 15 residues. Trimming took off 2 bases at V and 4 bases at J, with 14 bases between the two ends. CDR3: CASSESGRSFYGYTF. CDR3 nucleotide sequence: TGTGCCAGCAGTGAATCGGGCCGCTCCTTCTATGGCTACACCTTC.

The rearrangement links TRBV19 to TRBJ2-1; D call uncertain. The V end was cut by 5 bases, the J end by 0 bases, with 11 bases between. The CDR3 runs to 15 residues. Germline V CDR1 and CDR2: LNHDA, SQIVND (reference sequence). CDR3 sequence: CASSAEDSSYNEQFF. DNA of the CDR3: TGTGCCAGTAGTGCAGAGGATAGCTCCTACAATGAGCAGTTCTTC.

This rearrangement joins TRBV25-1 to TRBJ2-1; D may match TRBD1 or TRBD2 (6 bases each). Per the germline V gene, CDR1 is MGHDK and CDR2 is SYGVNS. Trimming took 6 bases from V and 6 from J, leaving 18 bases between them. The CDR3 totals 15 residues. Written as DNA, the CDR3 is TGTGCCAGCAGCACCGGGGGCTTTCGGGGCAATGAGCAGTTCTTC. It specifies CASSTGGFRGNEQFF.

The chain joins TRBV28 to TRBJ1-2, with 7 bases identical to TRBD1. This CDR3 comprises 13 residues. V shed 6 bases, J shed 8 bases, and the junction held 9 bases outside the gene matches. The germline V gene has CDR1 MDHEN and CDR2 SYDVKM. The CDR3 region is CASSPHRGGGYTF. The CDR3 bases are TGTGCCAGCAGCCCCCACAGGGGAGGAGGCTACACCTTC.

The rearrangement uses TRBV10-1 and TRBJ2-4, with 7 bases matching TRBD2. Germline V gives CDR1 WNHNN, CDR2 SYGVQD (reference sequence). The length of the CDR3 is 14 residues. The V segment lost 3 bases and the J segment 6 bases; nucleotides outside the gene matches: 5. CDR3 sequence: CASSEEASGNIQYF. The DNA for the CDR3 is TGCGCCAGCAGTGAAGAGGCTAGCGGAAACATTCAGTACTTC.

The CDR3 nucleotides read TGTGCCAGCAGGGGGACTAGCGGGAGCAATCCCCACGAGCAGTACTTC. This translates into CASRGTSGSNPHEQYF. The V gene is TRBV28, the J gene TRBJ2-7, with 14 positions matching TRBD2. CDR1 MDHEN and CDR2 SYDVKM come from the germline V gene. V was pared by 6 bases and J by 5 bases, with 9 bases of the junction left unmatched. The CDR3 loop spans 16 amino acids. Filled out from reference TRBV28 and TRBJ2-7, the complete variable domain reads DVKVTQSSRYLVKRTGEKVFLECVQDMDHENMFWYRQDPGLGLRLIYFSYDVKMKEKGDIPEGYSVSREKKERFSLILESASTNQTSMYLCASRGTSGSNPHEQYFGPGTRLTVT.

The chain combines TRBV5-1 with TRBJ1-3, with TRBD1 as a possible D gene (6 bases). Germline loops: CDR1 SGHRS, CDR2 YFSETQ. Trimming cost V 4 bases and J 0 bases, with 17 bases left between them. The CDR3 runs 17 residues. CDR3 region: CASSPDRGSNSGNTIYF. The CDR3 nucleotides read TGCGCCAGCAGCCCGGACAGAGGGAGTAACTCTGGAAACACCATATATTTT.

The chain combines TRBV12-5 with TRBJ2-2; TRBD1 might be the D (6 bases). Germline V lookup: CDR1 LGHNT, CDR2 FRNRAP. The germline V and J ends were trimmed by 1 base and 7 bases, with 19 bases remaining between them. The CDR3 spans 17 residues. The CDR3 region has the DNA TGTGCTAGTGGTTTGGGCCAGTCCCGGGCAGGGGACGGGGAGCTGTTTTTT. Its translation is CASGLGQSRAGDGELFF.

This chain links TRBV28 with TRBJ1-5; D remains ambiguous. V gave up 6 bases and J gave up 9 bases, with 12 bases separating them. The CDR3 spans 12 residues. CDR1 is MDHEN, CDR2 SYDVKM, per germline. In DNA, the CDR3 is TGTGCCAGCAGAACGTCCCTTGGGCCCCAGCATTTT. Protein product: CASRTSLGPQHF.

This chain connects TRBV7-3 to TRBJ2-5; tentative D call: TRBD2 (6 bases). Trimming took off 2 bases at V and 4 bases at J, with 14 bases between the two ends. The length of the CDR3 is 15 residues. Germline CDR1 SGHTA, CDR2 FQGTGA. The CDR3 DNA reads TGTGCCAGCAGCTTATTGGGGGGAGGAATAGAGACCCAGTACTTC. It is translated as CASSLLGGGIETQYF.

Only a few counts were recorded for this clone. This chain links TRBV5-1 with TRBJ2-7; TRBD1 matches at 7 bases. The CDR3 runs 13 residues. The V gene's germline CDR1 is SGHRS and CDR2 YFSETQ. V lost 4 bases to trimming and J lost 5 bases; unmatched junction nucleotides: 6. The DNA of the CDR3 is TGCGCCAGCAGCGGGGACAGTTTCGACGAGCAGTACTTC. Protein sequence: CASSGDSFDEQYF.